The 29 T cell receptor beta chains below were found in one sample sequenced in a study of T cell repertoires in cytomegalovirus infection. MiXCR, applied by TCRdb to the reads, yields one record per CDR3 protein. The table lists fewer than 550,000 distinct CDR3 sequences, less than 30% of them singletons. Sequencing input: PBMCs. All receptors come from a human donor in good health (CMV status not recorded). Some clones in this sample may be carry-over from other donors' samples.

This clonotype has just a few counts. The J gene is TRBJ1-1, the V gene TRBV24-1; 11 nucleotides match TRBD1. This CDR3 is built from 18 residues. Germline loops: CDR1 KGHDR, CDR2 SFDVKD. Trimming took 0 bases from V and 0 from J; bases not matched to a gene: 5. CDR3 region: CATSDLPGTGGMNTEAFF. In DNA, the CDR3 is TGTGCCACCAGTGATTTGCCTGGGACAGGGGGAATGAACACTGAAGCTTTCTTT.

This clonotype was recorded at least ten times. V is TRBV7-9 and J is TRBJ2-1; 9 nucleotides match TRBD2. V was clipped by 1 base and J by 8 bases; unmatched bases: 6. Per germline, CDR1 SEHNR and CDR2 FQNEAQ (reference sequence). The CDR3 covers 15 residues. CDR3: CASSLGETSGDEQFF. CDR3 nucleotides: TGTGCCAGCAGCTTAGGGGAGACTAGCGGCGATGAGCAGTTCTTC.

The chain is built from TRBV29-1 and TRBJ2-3; D unresolved. The CDR3 is 11 amino acids. With 7 bases removed from V and 4 bases from J, the gap between germline ends came to 9 bases. The V gene's germline CDR1 is SQVTM and CDR2 ANQGSEA. For the CDR3, the DNA is TGCAGCGCCCTTGTGGCAGATACGCAGTATTTT. This sequence encodes CSALVADTQYF.

The chain recombines TRBV6-5 with TRBJ1-1; 10 bases line up with TRBD1. Germline loops: CDR1 MNHEY, CDR2 SVGAGI. V lost 6 bases, J lost 3 bases, and 4 bases stayed unmatched. The CDR3 length is 14 residues. The CDR3 loop is CASRLGQGYTEAFF. CDR3 nucleotide sequence: TGTGCCAGCAGACTGGGACAGGGGTACACTGAAGCTTTCTTT.

This clonotype was counted a single time. This chain connects TRBV20-1 to TRBJ1-5; 10 bases are shared with TRBD1. The germline CDR1 and CDR2 sequences are DFQATT and SNEGSKA (reference sequence). Unmatched junction bases numbered 14, after V lost 3 bases and J lost 6 bases. There are 17 residues in the CDR3. CDR3: CSASRATGGGRGQPQHF. DNA for the CDR3: TGCAGTGCTAGTCGCGCGACAGGGGGCGGCAGGGGTCAGCCCCAGCATTTT.

J is TRBJ2-1 and V is TRBV25-1; D is undetermined. CDR3 length: 13 residues. The V end lost 1 base, the J end lost 8 bases, and 9 bases lay between the germline ends. Germline CDR1 MGHDK, CDR2 SYGVNS. The CDR3 nucleotides are TGTGCCAGCAGTGAATCGCTAGGCCATGAGCAGTTCTTC. As protein: CASSESLGHEQFF.

The genes are TRBV6-2 or TRBV6-3 and TRBJ2-1, with 7 bases matching TRBD2. The CDR3 runs to 14 residues. In germline, CDR1 is MNHEY, CDR2 SVGEGT. J gave up 5 bases and V 5 bases, and 6 bases lay outside the gene matches. The chain's CDR3 is CASSKRDANNEQFF. CDR3 nucleotide sequence: TGTGCCAGCAGTAAGCGGGACGCAAACAATGAGCAGTTCTTC.

This chain uses TRBV2 with TRBJ2-4, with D maybe TRBD2 (6 bases). The germline gives CDR1 SNHLY, CDR2 FYNNEI. The CDR3 spans 16 residues. Trimming took off 11 bases at V and 0 bases at J, with 20 bases between the two ends. CDR3 sequence reads: CAALGEESLAKNIQYF. CDR3 DNA sequence: TGTGCCGCGTTGGGGGAGGAATCCCTAGCCAAAAACATTCAGTACTTC.

This clonotype was seen at least ten times. The rearrangement links TRBV7-2 to TRBJ1-6, with 8 nucleotides matching TRBD1. Looked up from germline, CDR1 is SGHTA and CDR2 is FQGNSA. The CDR3 is 15 amino acids. With V trimmed by 5 bases and J by 8 bases, 8 bases remained unmatched. Here the CDR3 reads CASSPVQGVDSPLHF. The CDR3 nucleotides read TGTGCCAGCAGCCCTGTACAGGGGGTGGATTCACCCCTCCACTTT.

This clonotype has at least ten counts. The chain has TRBV7-8 and TRBJ2-5; a weak D match, TRBD1 (6 bases). V dropped 4 bases and J dropped 6 bases, with 15 bases sitting between them. Per germline, CDR1 SGHVS and CDR2 FQNEAQ. This CDR3 region has 14 residues. The CDR3 reads CASSSQGVRKTQYF. The CDR3 bases are TGTGCCAGCAGCTCACAGGGAGTTCGGAAGACCCAGTACTTC.

The chain recombines TRBV2 with TRBJ1-4; D gene uncertain. The CDR3 runs to 13 residues. The germline V and J ends were trimmed by 4 bases and 5 bases, with 8 bases remaining between them. Germline V gene data show CDR1 as SNHLY and CDR2 as FYNNEI. In nucleotides, the CDR3 is TGTGCCAGCAGTGTCGAAGTGAATGAAAAACTGTTTTTT. Its protein is CASSVEVNEKLFF.

The V call is TRBV28, the J call TRBJ1-5, with D unresolved. From germline, CDR1 is MDHEN and CDR2 SYDVKM. The CDR3 totals 16 residues. Trimming cost V 5 bases and J 11 bases, with 25 bases left between them. In DNA form, the CDR3 reads TGTGCCAGCAGTCCCCTTCGGGTCGCCGGCGGTGTAGCCCAGCATTTT. Protein product: CASSPLRVAGGVAQHF.

The chain recombines TRBV6-6 with TRBJ1-4; D unresolved. Germline-derived CDR1 and CDR2 are MNHNY and SVGAGI (reference sequence). V lost 4 bases and J lost 8, with 23 bases in between. The CDR3 length is 17 residues. The chain's CDR3 is CASSLSPVGSLGEKLFF. The CDR3 DNA is TGTGCCAGCAGTTTAAGTCCAGTCGGCAGCTTAGGGGAAAAACTGTTTTTT.

The rearrangement links TRBV7-2 to TRBJ1-5, with TRBD1 as a possible D gene (6 bases). This CDR3 is built from 15 residues. The V and J ends lost 1 base and 5 bases respectively, with 12 bases between them. Looked up from germline, CDR1 is SGHTA and CDR2 is FQGNSA. The CDR3 DNA is TGTGCCAGCAGCTTAGAAGGGACATCCTATCAGCCCCAGCATTTT. As protein: CASSLEGTSYQPQHF.

CDR3 amino acids: CSARDRGGTNEKLFF. As DNA, the CDR3 is TGCAGTGCTCGGGACAGGGGGGGAACTAATGAAAAACTGTTTTTT. The gene calls are TRBV20-1 and TRBJ1-4; 11 bases fit TRBD1. The CDR3 has 15 residues. Germline lookup yields CDR1 DFQATT and CDR2 SNEGSKA (reference sequence). The J segment lost 1 base and the V segment lost 5 bases, leaving 3 bases of the junction unmatched.

This clonotype was detected ten times or more. The chain recombines TRBV7-9 with TRBJ2-7; perhaps TRBD1 as D (6 bases). Deletions cut 5 bases from V and 0 bases from J, with 11 bases between. From germline, CDR1 is SEHNR and CDR2 FQNEAQ (reference sequence). The CDR3 loop spans 14 amino acids. The CDR3 loop reads CASSPRQVSYEQYF. CDR3 nucleotide sequence: TGTGCCAGCAGCCCGAGACAGGTCTCCTACGAGCAGTACTTC.

This sequence joins TRBV5-4 and TRBJ2-1; 7 bases are shared with TRBD2. CDR1 is SGHNT, CDR2 YYREEE, per germline (reference sequence). The CDR3 runs to 15 residues. Trimming at V came to 3 bases and at J to 4 bases, leaving 7 bases not matched to a gene. The CDR3 here is CASSYGRLKYNEQFF. In nucleotides, the CDR3 is TGTGCCAGCAGCTACGGGAGGCTCAAATACAATGAGCAGTTCTTC.

This clonotype was seen a handful of times. The chain has TRBV24-1 and TRBJ2-3; 7 nucleotides agree with TRBD2. CDR3 size: 15 residues. Germline V lookup: CDR1 KGHDR, CDR2 SFDVKD. V shed 3 bases, J shed 4 bases, and the junction held 6 bases outside the gene matches. As DNA, the CDR3 is TGTGCCACCAGTGATCCCGGGACTATAGCAGATACGCAGTATTTT. Amino acid sequence: CATSDPGTIADTQYF.

The chain couples TRBV14 to TRBJ2-1; D remains ambiguous. From germline, CDR1 is SGHDN and CDR2 FVKESK. The V gene lost 1 base and the J gene lost 3 bases, with 10 bases spanning the gap. The CDR3 totals 15 residues. In DNA, the CDR3 is TGTGCCAGCAGCCAAGCCCCCACACGCTACAATGAGCAGTTCTTC. It codes for CASSQAPTRYNEQFF.

This clonotype was recorded a few times. The chain combines TRBV20-1 with TRBJ2-1; 10 nucleotides match TRBD2. The CDR3 is made up of 14 amino acids. V was clipped by 3 bases and J by 8 bases; unmatched bases: 7. Germline CDR1 is DFQATT and CDR2 is SNEGSKA (reference sequence). The DNA for the CDR3 is TGCAGTGCTAGGGCTAGCGGGAGTTTCCATGAGCAGTTCTTC. Residues: CSARASGSFHEQFF.

The chain uses TRBV11-3 and TRBJ1-2; a weak D match, TRBD1 (6 bases). This CDR3 comprises 14 residues. The germline CDR1 and CDR2 sequences are SGHNT and YENEEA. V lost 8 bases to trimming and J lost 7 bases, with 20 bases between them. The CDR3 DNA sequence: TGTGCCAGCTCGGAAGGGGGGGCGACGGGTGGCTACACCTTC. This gives the protein CASSEGGATGGYTF.

At least ten counts were recorded for this clonotype. Here the CDR3 DNA reads TGTGCCAGCAGTTCGAGCTTTCAGCGGAATTTAAATTACGAGCAGTACTTC. As protein: CASSSSFQRNLNYEQYF. The V and J genes are TRBV28 and TRBJ2-7, with D possibly TRBD2 on 5 matching bases. Germline CDR1 and CDR2: MDHEN and SYDVKM. This CDR3 comprises 17 residues. The ends were cut back, 4 bases at V and 4 bases at J, with 23 bases in the middle.

The chain links TRBV6-1 to TRBJ1-1, with no clear D. V was shortened by 6 bases and J by 1 base, with 9 bases between the two germline ends. The CDR3 has 13 residues. CDR1 is MNHNS and CDR2 is SASEGT in the germline V gene. CDR3 in amino acids: CASRKQENTEAFF. The CDR3, as DNA: TGTGCCAGCAGGAAGCAGGAGAACACTGAAGCTTTCTTT.

The chain carries TRBV9 and TRBJ1-1; D is possibly TRBD1 (6 bases). The CDR3 is 16 residues long. The V gene's germline CDR1 is SGDLS and CDR2 YYNGEE. V shed 3 bases and J shed 7 bases, with 22 bases lying between them. The CDR3 DNA is TGTGCCAGCAGCGAGGGGGGCAGGAGGATTGGTAGTGAAGCTTTCTTT. Its translation is CASSEGGRRIGSEAFF.

The V call is TRBV28, the J call TRBJ1-5, with 8 bases matching TRBD1. Looked up from germline, CDR1 is MDHEN and CDR2 is SYDVKM. Trimming took 2 bases from V and 11 from J; bases not matched to a gene: 2. This CDR3 has 12 residues. The CDR3 reads CASSLPTGAQHF. The CDR3 bases are TGTGCCAGCAGTTTACCGACAGGGGCCCAGCATTTT.

The chain combines TRBV28 with TRBJ2-2, with unresolved D. The CDR3 sequence is 12 residues long. V lost 11 bases to trimming and J lost 1 base, with 8 bases between them. The germline CDR1 and CDR2 sequences are MDHEN and SYDVKM. CDR3 protein: CAAKQNTGELFF. The CDR3 nucleotides are TGTGCCGCCAAACAGAACACCGGGGAGCTGTTTTTT. Looking up the rest from reference TRBV28 and TRBJ2-2 gives the full variable domain: DVKVTQSSRYLVKRTGEKVFLECVQDMDHENMFWYRQDPGLGLRLIYFSYDVKMKEKGDIPEGYSVSREKKERFSLILESASTNQTSMYLCAAKQNTGELFFGEGSRLTVL.

The chain joins TRBV6-2 or TRBV6-3 to TRBJ1-5; 7 positions agree with TRBD1. The CDR3 length is 15 residues. Looked up from germline, CDR1 is MNHEY and CDR2 is SVGEGT. J lost 5 bases, V lost 6 bases, and 10 bases had no gene match. The CDR3 loop is CASSSLEGAHQPQHF. The DNA for the CDR3 is TGTGCCAGCAGCTCATTGGAGGGGGCACATCAGCCCCAGCATTTT.

V and J are TRBV14 and TRBJ2-2; 8 bases fit TRBD2. V gave up 1 base and J gave up 7 bases; unmatched junction bases: 14. Germline V CDR1 and CDR2: SGHDN, FVKESK. CDR3 length equals 18 residues. The CDR3 region is CASSQVGREAGAVGELFF. DNA of the CDR3: TGTGCCAGCAGCCAAGTGGGAAGAGAAGCGGGAGCGGTCGGGGAGCTGTTTTTT. The variable domain in full, with the rest retrieved from reference TRBV14 and TRBJ2-2, is EAGVTQFPSHSVIEKGQTVTLRCDPISGHDNLYWYRRVMGKEIKFLLHFVKESKQDESGMPNNRFLAERTGGTYSTLKVQPAELEDSGVYFCASSQVGREAGAVGELFFGEGSRLTVL.

The chain has TRBV6-5 and TRBJ2-1, with a tentative D call TRBD2 (6 bases). The V gene lost 2 bases and the J gene lost 9 bases, with 14 bases spanning the gap. The CDR3 runs to 14 residues. CDR1 and CDR2 from the germline V gene are MNHEY and SVGAGI. The DNA for the CDR3 is TGTGCCAGCAGTTACGGCGGGACGCCAAGTGAGCAGTTCTTC. Protein: CASSYGGTPSEQFF.